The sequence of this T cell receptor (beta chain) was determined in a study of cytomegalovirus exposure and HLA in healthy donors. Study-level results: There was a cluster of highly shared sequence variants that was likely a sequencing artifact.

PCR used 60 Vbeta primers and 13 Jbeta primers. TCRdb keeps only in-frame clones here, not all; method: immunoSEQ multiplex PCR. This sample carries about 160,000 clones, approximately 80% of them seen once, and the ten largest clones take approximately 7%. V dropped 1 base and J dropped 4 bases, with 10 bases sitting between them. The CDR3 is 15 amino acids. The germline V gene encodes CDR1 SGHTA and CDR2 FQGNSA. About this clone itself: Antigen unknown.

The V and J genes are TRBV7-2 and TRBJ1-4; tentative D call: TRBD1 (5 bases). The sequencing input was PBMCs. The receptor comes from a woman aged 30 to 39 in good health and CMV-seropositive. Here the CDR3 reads CASSLVVGDNEKLFF. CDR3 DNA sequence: TGTGCCAGCAGCTTAGTGGTAGGGGATAATGAAAAACTGTTTTTT. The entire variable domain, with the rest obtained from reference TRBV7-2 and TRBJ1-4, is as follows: GAGVSQSPSNKVTEKGKDVELRCDPISGHTALYWYRQSLGQGLEFLIYFQGNSAPDKSGLPSDRFSAERTGGSVSTLTIQRTQQEDSAVYLCASSLVVGDNEKLFFGSGTQLSVL.